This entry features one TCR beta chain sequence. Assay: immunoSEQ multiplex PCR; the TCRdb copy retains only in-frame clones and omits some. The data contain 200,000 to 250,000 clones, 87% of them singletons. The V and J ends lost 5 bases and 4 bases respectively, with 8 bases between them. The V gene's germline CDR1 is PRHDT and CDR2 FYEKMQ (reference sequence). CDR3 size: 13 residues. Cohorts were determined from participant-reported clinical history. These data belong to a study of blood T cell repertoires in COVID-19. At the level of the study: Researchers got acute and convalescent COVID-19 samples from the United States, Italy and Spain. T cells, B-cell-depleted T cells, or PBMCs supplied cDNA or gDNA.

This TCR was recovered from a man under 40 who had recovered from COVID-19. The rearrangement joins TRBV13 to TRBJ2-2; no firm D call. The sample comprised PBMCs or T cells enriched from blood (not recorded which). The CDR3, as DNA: TGTGCCAGCAGCCCGCGGAGCACCGGGGAGCTGTTTTTT. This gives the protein CASSPRSTGELFF.